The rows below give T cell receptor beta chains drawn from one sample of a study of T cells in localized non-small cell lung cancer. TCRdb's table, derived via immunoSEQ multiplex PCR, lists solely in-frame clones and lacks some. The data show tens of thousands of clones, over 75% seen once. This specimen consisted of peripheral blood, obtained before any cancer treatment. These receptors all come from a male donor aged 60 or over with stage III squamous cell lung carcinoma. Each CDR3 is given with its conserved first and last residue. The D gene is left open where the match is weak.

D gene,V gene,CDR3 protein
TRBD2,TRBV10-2,CASSELAGNYNEQFF
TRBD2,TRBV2,CASSEVSGGAYEQYF
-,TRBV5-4,CASSSPLQGNTEAFF
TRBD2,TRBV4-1,CASSLVNSGGNLDEQFF
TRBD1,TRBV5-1,CASSIRDRGISTEAFF
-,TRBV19,CASSPTSTNEKLFF
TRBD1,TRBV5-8,CASSLDRGRYSNQPQHF
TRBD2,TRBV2,CARSGTSGMANIQYF
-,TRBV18,CASSPVVQVNTEAFF
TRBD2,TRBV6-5,CASSYLLAGVDEQFF
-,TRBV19,CASSIARATGELFF
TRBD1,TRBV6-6,CASSYPGQGVYEQYF
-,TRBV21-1,CPGLSKPSYEQYF
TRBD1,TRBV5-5,CASSLPGQGSYNEQFF
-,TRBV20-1,CSAPRRDEQFF
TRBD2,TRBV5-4,CASSLAGGAYEQYF
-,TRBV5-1,CASVGGAIYNEQFF
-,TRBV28,CAIRGREHYGYTF
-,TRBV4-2,CASSPWDSHVQGEQFF
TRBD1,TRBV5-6,CASSLGDSSYNEQFF
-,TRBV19,CASKEQGSQPQHF
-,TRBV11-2,CASSLSRNNEQFF
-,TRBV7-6,CASSLAASGGVYGYTF
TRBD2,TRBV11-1,CASSLVLGDYASTDTQYF
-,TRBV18,CASSPPDDTEAFF
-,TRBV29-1,CSVGEGANEQYF
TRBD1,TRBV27,CASSLRATGAPNSPLHF
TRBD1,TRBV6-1,CASRRTGVYNEQFF
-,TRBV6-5,CASRPPQGGTEAFF
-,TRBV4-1,CASKVSQGQNTEAFF
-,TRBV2,CASSEAGIDTEAFF
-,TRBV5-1,CASSFLDGNYGYTF
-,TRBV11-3,CASSLDPPGSSYNEQFF
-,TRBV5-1,CASSQPPVGTLAYEQYF
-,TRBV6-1,CASSQPASYEQYF
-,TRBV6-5,CASSSTGYTEAFF
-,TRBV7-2,CASSSGQNQPQHF
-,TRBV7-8,CASSFLVGSGSGNTIYF
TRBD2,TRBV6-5,CASSYRLAGNNEQFF
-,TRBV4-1,CASSQAEGLGEQYF
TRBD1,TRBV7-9,CASSSQDRGRYGYTF
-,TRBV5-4,CASSPLGGGTYGYTF
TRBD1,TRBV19,CASSRGQGNQPQHF